The next 28 T cell receptor beta chains were all read from a single sample in a study of CD8+CD57+ T cells in acquired aplastic anemia. Whoever was chosen for sequencing had shown CD8+CD57+ cell expansion by flow cytometry. Genomic DNA, the template, was used for profiling of the TCR beta VDJ and CDR3. Via MiXCR, TCRdb re-called the reads, giving one row per CDR3 protein. The sample comprises over 250,000 distinct CDR3 sequences, approximately 58% of which are singletons, and approximately 1.3% rests with the top ten. Sequencing input: sorted CD4+, CD8+, or CD8+CD57+ T cells (not recorded which) from PBMCs. These receptor sequences come from a human donor with aplastic anemia.

This clonotype was counted many times. The chain is built from TRBV2 and TRBJ2-2; D is unresolved. V gave up 2 bases and J gave up 6 bases, with 10 bases separating them. Germline V lookup: CDR1 SNHLY, CDR2 FYNNEI. The CDR3 is made up of 14 amino acids. In nucleotides, the CDR3 is TGTGCCAGCAGTGAAAACCCGTCGGCCGGGGAGCTGTTTTTT. Its protein product is CASSENPSAGELFF.

The chain is built from TRBV2 and TRBJ2-7; D not certain. The V end was cut by 11 bases, the J end by 3 bases, with 11 bases between. Germline CDR1 reads SNHLY; CDR2 reads FYNNEI. The CDR3 has 11 residues. The CDR3 spells CAGHLVYEQYF. CDR3 in DNA: TGTGCCGGCCACCTAGTCTACGAGCAGTACTTC.

This chain joins TRBV2 and TRBJ1-1; perhaps TRBD1 as D (6 bases). Per the germline V gene, CDR1 is SNHLY and CDR2 is FYNNEI. This CDR3 is 14 amino acids long. Trimming removed 6 bases from V and 0 bases from J, with 11 bases in between. For the CDR3, the DNA is TGTGCCAGCAGCCGACAGGTCATGAACACTGAAGCTTTCTTT. This translates into CASSRQVMNTEAFF.

The CDR3 sequence: CASSPFGGNYEQYF. The CDR3 DNA sequence: TGTGCCAGCAGTCCCTTCGGCGGAAACTACGAGCAGTACTTC. The genes are TRBV2 and TRBJ2-7; no clear D. Germline CDR1 and CDR2: SNHLY and FYNNEI. This CDR3 comprises 14 residues. V gave up 5 bases and J gave up 3 bases, with 14 bases separating them.

The table lists this clonotype with many counts. The chain recombines TRBV6-5 with TRBJ1-6; perhaps TRBD1 as D (5 bases). This CDR3 has 17 residues. In germline, CDR1 is MNHEY, CDR2 SVGAGI. V was shortened by 4 bases and J by 6 bases, with 19 bases between the two germline ends. CDR3 coding DNA: TGTGCCAGCAGTTCGTTCGTTCAGACAGCCCTTAATTCACCCCTCCACTTT. It translates to CASSSFVQTALNSPLHF.

The chain carries TRBV19 and TRBJ1-5; a weak D match, TRBD1 (5 bases). The CDR3 loop spans 11 amino acids. The ends were cut back, 4 bases at V and 16 bases at J, with 14 bases in the middle. Germline CDR1 reads LNHDA; CDR2 reads SQIVND (reference sequence). CDR3 protein: CASSRGGEQHF. In DNA form, the CDR3 reads TGTGCCAGTAGTAGGGGCGGGGAGCAACATTTT.

This clonotype occurred once. The chain combines TRBV24-1 with TRBJ2-1, with 10 nucleotides matching TRBD1. This CDR3 is 16 amino acids long. V shed 5 bases and J 9 bases; nucleotides not matched to a gene: 12. The V gene's germline CDR1 is KGHDR and CDR2 SFDVKD. The CDR3 sequence is CATSVGGTGEVVEQFF. CDR3 bases: TGTGCCACCAGTGTAGGTGGGACAGGGGAGGTGGTTGAGCAGTTCTTC.

This clonotype was detected many times. The chain uses TRBV12-3 or TRBV12-4 and TRBJ1-2; D possibly corresponds to TRBD1 (5 bases). This CDR3 has 14 amino acids. V lost 7 bases and J lost 4, with 16 bases in between. The CDR3 coding sequence is TGTGCCAGCATCCTGGGGGTAGGCGGCTATGGCTACACCTTC. Encoded protein: CASILGVGGYGYTF.

As DNA, the CDR3 is TGTGCCAGCAGCGTAGTTGCGGGAGGCTACAATGAGCAGTTCTTC. Translating it yields CASSVVAGGYNEQFF. The chain joins TRBV9 to TRBJ2-1, with 8 bases lining up with TRBD2. The CDR3 spans 15 residues. Trimming took 0 bases from V and 3 from J; bases not matched to a gene: 2. Germline lookup yields CDR1 SGDLS and CDR2 YYNGEE.

This chain connects TRBV7-4 to TRBJ1-5; tentative D call: TRBD1 (5 bases). CDR1 is SGHVT and CDR2 is SQSDAQ in the germline V gene. V dropped 5 bases and J dropped 0 bases, with 29 bases sitting between them. This CDR3 has 21 residues. In DNA, the CDR3 is TGTGCCAGCAGCCAGACACCCGGCGGGACCAAAGGGGTTCATAGCAATCAGCCCCAGCATTTT. Protein sequence: CASSQTPGGTKGVHSNQPQHF.

This clonotype came up a few times. The V call is TRBV24-1, the J call TRBJ2-7; tentative D call: TRBD1 (6 bases). The CDR3 consists of 14 residues. Germline V gene sequence: CDR1 KGHDR, CDR2 SFDVKD. Trimming left V 2 bases short and J 2 bases short, with 9 bases between. Here the CDR3 reads CATSDWGHPYEQYF. In nucleotides, the CDR3 is TGTGCCACCAGTGATTGGGGGCACCCCTACGAGCAGTACTTC.

This clonotype occurred a few times. This may stem from a read error, because a much larger clone lies one nucleotide away. This sequence joins TRBV7-2 and TRBJ2-3; TRBD2 matches at 8 bases. This CDR3 spans 17 amino acids. From germline, CDR1 is SGHTA and CDR2 FQGNSA. The J segment lost 7 bases and the V segment lost 1 base, leaving 13 bases of the junction unmatched. CDR3 protein: CASSLVPAGDFGNTQYF. Written as DNA, the CDR3 is TGTGCCAGCAGCTTAGTTCCAGCGGGAGATTTTGGTAATACGCAGTATTTT.

The chain is built from TRBV20-1 and TRBJ1-1, with TRBD1 identical over 8 bases. The CDR3 has 12 residues. V was clipped by 4 bases and J by 11 bases; unmatched bases: 9. Germline V gives CDR1 DFQATT, CDR2 SNEGSKA (reference sequence). CDR3 region: CSAMDRAGRAFF. The CDR3 nucleotides are TGCAGTGCTATGGACAGGGCGGGTCGTGCTTTCTTT.

The V call is TRBV12-3 or TRBV12-4, the J call TRBJ1-1; D gene unclear. This CDR3 is built from 11 residues. V was shortened by 3 bases and J by 7 bases, with 6 bases between the two germline ends. The CDR3, as DNA: TGTGCCAGCAGTTTCAGGAGTGAAGCTTTCTTT. It yields the protein CASSFRSEAFF.

This clonotype was found once. The genes are TRBV19 and TRBJ2-7; 7 bases line up with TRBD1. CDR1 is LNHDA, CDR2 SQIVND, per germline (reference sequence). V trimming: 4 bases; J trimming: 1 base; junction bases outside the gene matches: 7. The CDR3 totals 15 residues. The chain's CDR3 is CASSTSTGFSYEQYF. In nucleotides, the CDR3 is TGTGCCAGTAGTACCTCGACAGGGTTTTCCTACGAGCAGTACTTC.

This clonotype was detected many times. This chain links TRBV6-1 with TRBJ1-3; a possible D gene is TRBD1 (6 bases). CDR1 and CDR2 from the germline V gene are MNHNS and SASEGT. CDR3 length equals 16 residues. V lost 5 bases to trimming and J lost 0 bases, with 14 bases between them. The DNA for the CDR3 is TGTGCCAGCAGTTCTGGGGGCGAAGGCTCTGGAAACACCATATATTTT. Translating gives CASSSGGEGSGNTIYF.

This clonotype was detected once. The V gene is TRBV20-1, the J gene TRBJ1-4; D is ambiguous. The CDR3 spans 14 residues. Germline-derived CDR1 and CDR2 are DFQATT and SNEGSKA (reference sequence). V lost 5 bases and J 0 bases, leaving 10 bases between the germline ends. CDR3 residues: CSAPQISTNEKLFF. The CDR3 DNA is TGCAGTGCTCCACAGATATCAACTAATGAAAAACTGTTTTTT.

This clonotype was counted at least ten times. This chain links TRBV2 with TRBJ2-3; D is perhaps TRBD1 (6 bases). CDR1 is SNHLY, CDR2 FYNNEI, per germline. CDR3 length: 15 amino acids. The ends were cut back, 4 bases at V and 3 bases at J, with 14 bases in the middle. For the CDR3, the DNA is TGTGCCAGCAGTGGTCAGGGGACAAGGACAGATACGCAGTATTTT. It yields the protein CASSGQGTRTDTQYF.

This clonotype turned up a few times. The V and J genes are TRBV19 and TRBJ2-7; a possible D gene is TRBD2 (6 bases). Per germline, CDR1 LNHDA and CDR2 SQIVND (reference sequence). V gave up 3 bases and J gave up 0 bases, with 15 bases separating them. The CDR3 is 16 amino acids. CDR3 coding DNA: TGTGCCAGTAGTATGAGGGCGGGACCGAGCTCCTACGAGCAGTACTTC. Protein sequence: CASSMRAGPSSYEQYF. Complete variable domain (other parts from reference TRBV19 and TRBJ2-7): DGGITQSPKYLFRKEGQNVTLSCEQNLNHDAMYWYRQDPGQGLRLIYYSQIVNDFQKGDIAEGYSVSREKKESFPLTVTSAQKNPTAFYLCASSMRAGPSSYEQYFGPGTRLTVT.

This clonotype has only a few counts. As DNA, the CDR3 is TGTGCCAGCAGCCCACAGGCCAACTCTGGAAACACCATATATTTT. Translating gives CASSPQANSGNTIYF. The V call is TRBV2, the J call TRBJ1-3; perhaps TRBD1 as D (5 bases). V dropped 6 bases and J dropped 0 bases, with 12 bases sitting between them. Germline CDR1 and CDR2: SNHLY and FYNNEI. The CDR3 covers 15 residues.

The V gene is TRBV24-1, the J gene TRBJ2-5; D not resolved. The germline gives CDR1 KGHDR, CDR2 SFDVKD. V was pared by 0 bases and J by 5 bases, with 15 bases between. CDR3 length: 16 amino acids. CDR3 sequence reads: CATSDLPRTPGETQYF. Here the CDR3 DNA reads TGTGCCACCAGTGATTTGCCGAGGACCCCTGGGGAGACCCAGTACTTC.

This clonotype was seen more than once but under ten times. The chain's CDR3 is CASSYSLGQGAGGYIQYF. The CDR3 region has the DNA TGTGCCAGCAGTTACTCCTTGGGACAGGGGGCTGGCGGGTACATTCAGTACTTC. The chain carries TRBV6-2 or TRBV6-3 and TRBJ2-4; 12 bases map to TRBD1. V dropped 0 bases and J dropped 8; count of bases not matched to a gene: 11. Germline CDR1 MNHEY, CDR2 SVGEGT. The CDR3 covers 18 residues.

The chain combines TRBV7-8 with TRBJ2-5; 7 bases map to TRBD2. The CDR3 runs to 14 residues. Germline V gene data show CDR1 as SGHVS and CDR2 as FQNEAQ. The V and J ends lost 5 bases and 3 bases, in that order; junction bases with no gene match: 6. CDR3 in amino acids: CASSPSGAEETQYF. The CDR3 region has the DNA TGTGCCAGCAGCCCGAGCGGGGCAGAAGAGACCCAGTACTTC.

CDR3 DNA sequence: TGTGCCAGCAGCTCCGGGACAAAAGGGACAGATACGCAGTATTTT. Protein: CASSSGTKGTDTQYF. V gene TRBV5-6 combines with J gene TRBJ2-3; D might be TRBD1 (6 bases). Germline CDR1 reads SGHDT; CDR2 reads YYEEEE. V lost 3 bases and J 3 bases, leaving 14 bases between the germline ends. The CDR3 covers 15 residues.

This clonotype has only one observation. The chain combines TRBV5-1 with TRBJ2-7; 7 nucleotides agree with TRBD2. V dropped 4 bases and J dropped 3; count of bases not matched to a gene: 7. This CDR3 region has 14 residues. CDR1 is SGHRS and CDR2 is YFSETQ in the germline V gene. CDR3 nucleotide sequence: TGCGCCAGCAGCGGACCGACTAGCTACTACGAGCAGTACTTC. It is translated as CASSGPTSYYEQYF.

The rearrangement uses TRBV9 and TRBJ1-1; no definite D call. Germline lookup yields CDR1 SGDLS and CDR2 YYNGEE. With 0 bases removed from V and 5 bases from J, the gap between germline ends came to 5 bases. CDR3 length: 12 amino acids. The CDR3 nucleotides read TGTGCCAGCAGCGTAGGGTTTACTGAAGCTTTCTTT. Residues: CASSVGFTEAFF.

The sample holds a few counts of this clonotype. The CDR3 sequence: CASSHLDSSSGANVLTF. DNA of the CDR3: TGTGCCAGCAGCCACCTCGACTCTAGCTCTGGGGCCAACGTCCTGACTTTC. This chain links TRBV12-3 or TRBV12-4 with TRBJ2-6; D gene unclear. The CDR3 sequence is 17 residues long. Trimming removed 6 bases at V and 0 bases at J, with 15 bases between.

This clonotype has a single count. The J gene is TRBJ2-7, the V gene TRBV5-1; 14 nucleotides align to TRBD2. The CDR3 is 15 residues long. The V gene's germline CDR1 is SGHRS and CDR2 YFSETQ. Germline trimming cut 4 bases from V and 5 bases from J; bases unmatched to any gene: 5. In DNA, the CDR3 is TGCGCCAGCAGCGTCGGGACTAGCGGGAGAAACGAGCAGTACTTC. Protein product: CASSVGTSGRNEQYF. The full variable domain, rest sourced from reference TRBV5-1 and TRBJ2-7, is KAGVTQTPRYLIKTRGQQVTLSCSPISGHRSVSWYQQTPGQGLQFLFEYFSETQRNKGNFPGRFSGRQFSNSRSEMNVSTLELGDSALYLCASSVGTSGRNEQYFGPGTRLTVT.